This T cell receptor (beta chain) appears in the sequencing data of a study of long-term antiretroviral therapy in people with HIV. Findings and caveats of the study: Pre-ART clonal expansions dominated every time point's repertoire. Participants lacked recorded data on ART adherence, viral resistance or therapy changes.

As for this clone: Its cognate antigen is unknown.

A v3.0 immunoSEQ assay was performed at survey level. Target depth was roughly 35,000-55,000 T-cell genomes per sample. Clones were sequenced by immunoSEQ multiplex PCR, and TCRdb holds only the in-frame ones, with some missing. Of tens of thousands of clones listed, about 80% are singletons. Germline V CDR1 and CDR2: MNHNY, SVGAGI (reference sequence). The CDR3 totals 12 residues. The V gene lost 7 bases and the J gene lost 5 bases, with 9 bases spanning the gap. The rearrangement links TRBV6-6 to TRBJ2-1; D gene ambiguous. The origin of this receptor is a man aged 35 to 55 with HIV. This specimen consisted of unsorted PBMCs, obtained 0.3 years after starting antiretroviral therapy. The CDR3 spells CASTRSDNEQFF. CDR3 sequence (DNA): TGTGCCAGCACCCGGTCCGACAATGAGCAGTTCTTC.